These T cell receptor beta chains were read from a single sample in a study of CD8 T cells in Susac syndrome. TCRdb ran MiXCR on the immunoSEQ multiplex PCR reads and lists one entry per CDR3 protein. The table records some 240,000 distinct CDR3 sequences, 90% to 96% of them present only once. Sequenced material: CD4+ T cells from PBMCs. These receptors originate from a human donor with Susac syndrome. The CDR3 runs from the conserved cysteine through the conserved F or W. Each record gives: D gene, V gene, J gene, clone size, CDR3 protein, CDR3 DNA. The D gene is left open where the match is weak. Rows give clone size only sometimes, using once, few, many, or a class for an expanded clone.

D gene: -
V gene: TRBV20-1
J gene: TRBJ2-5
clone size: -
CDR3 protein: CSARPPQETQYF
CDR3 DNA: TGCAGTGCCCGTCCTCCCCAAGAGACCCAGTACTTC

D gene: TRBD1
V gene: TRBV20-1
J gene: TRBJ2-7
clone size: -
CDR3 protein: CSAGTGNRGEQYF
CDR3 DNA: TGCAGTGCCGGGACAGGGAATAGGGGCGAGCAGTACTTC

D gene: -
V gene: TRBV6-4
J gene: TRBJ2-3
clone size: -
CDR3 protein: CASSDSPDTQYF
CDR3 DNA: TGTGCCAGCAGTGACTCCCCAGATACGCAGTATTTT

D gene: TRBD1
V gene: TRBV12-3/TRBV12-4
J gene: TRBJ2-5
clone size: -
CDR3 protein: CASSDRQGRETQYF
CDR3 DNA: TGTGCCAGCAGTGATCGACAGGGACGGGAGACCCAGTACTTC

D gene: -
V gene: TRBV30
J gene: TRBJ1-5
clone size: -
CDR3 protein: CAWNRRGGNQPQHF
CDR3 DNA: TGTGCCTGGAATAGGAGGGGGGGCAATCAGCCCCAGCATTTT

D gene: -
V gene: TRBV29-1
J gene: TRBJ2-3
clone size: -
CDR3 protein: CSANRRGSTDTQYF
CDR3 DNA: TGCAGCGCCAACCGGCGGGGTAGCACAGATACGCAGTATTTT

D gene: TRBD2
V gene: TRBV20-1
J gene: TRBJ2-1
clone size: -
CDR3 protein: CSAAPSGQGNEQFF
CDR3 DNA: TGCAGTGCTGCTCCTAGCGGACAAGGGAATGAGCAGTTCTTC

D gene: TRBD2
V gene: TRBV20-1
J gene: TRBJ2-3
clone size: -
CDR3 protein: CSASRTSGTSSTDTQYF
CDR3 DNA: TGCAGTGCTAGCCGGACTAGCGGGACCTCAAGCACAGATACGCAGTATTTT

D gene: -
V gene: TRBV15
J gene: TRBJ2-2
clone size: -
CDR3 protein: CATSRDLVNTGELFF
CDR3 DNA: TGTGCCACCAGCAGAGATTTGGTGAACACCGGGGAGCTGTTTTTT

D gene: -
V gene: TRBV29-1
J gene: TRBJ2-3
clone size: -
CDR3 protein: CSSSTDTQYF
CDR3 DNA: TGCAGCTCCAGCACAGATACGCAGTATTTT

D gene: TRBD2
V gene: TRBV30
J gene: TRBJ2-1
clone size: -
CDR3 protein: CAWSVGLAGGEQFF
CDR3 DNA: TGTGCCTGGAGTGTGGGACTAGCGGGAGGGGAGCAGTTCTTC

D gene: TRBD1
V gene: TRBV18
J gene: TRBJ1-2
clone size: -
CDR3 protein: CASAGDSLYGYTF
CDR3 DNA: TGTGCCAGCGCGGGGGACAGCCTCTATGGCTACACCTTC

D gene: -
V gene: TRBV11-2
J gene: TRBJ1-2
clone size: -
CDR3 protein: CASSSSGGGNYGYTF
CDR3 DNA: TGTGCCAGCAGCTCCAGCGGAGGGGGGAACTATGGCTACACCTTC

D gene: TRBD2
V gene: TRBV28
J gene: TRBJ2-1
clone size: -
CDR3 protein: CASSSGTSGSRAYNEQFF
CDR3 DNA: TGTGCCAGCAGTTCCGGGACTAGCGGAAGTAGGGCCTACAATGAGCAGTTCTTC

D gene: -
V gene: TRBV7-8
J gene: TRBJ2-7
clone size: -
CDR3 protein: CASSQPETAYEQYF
CDR3 DNA: TGTGCCAGCAGCCAGCCAGAGACAGCCTACGAGCAGTACTTC

D gene: TRBD1
V gene: TRBV29-1
J gene: TRBJ1-2
clone size: -
CDR3 protein: CSANPRDSDYGYTF
CDR3 DNA: TGCAGCGCCAATCCCAGGGACAGTGACTATGGCTACACCTTC

D gene: TRBD1
V gene: TRBV2
J gene: TRBJ1-4
clone size: -
CDR3 protein: CASRETGFDEKLFF
CDR3 DNA: TGTGCCAGCAGGGAGACAGGGTTTGATGAAAAACTGTTTTTT

D gene: -
V gene: TRBV24-1
J gene: TRBJ1-5
clone size: once
CDR3 protein: CATSEGGGNQPQHF
CDR3 DNA: TGTGCCACCAGTGAAGGGGGGGGCAATCAGCCCCAGCATTTT

D gene: -
V gene: TRBV30
J gene: TRBJ1-2
clone size: -
CDR3 protein: CAWRPNLRVGNYGYTF
CDR3 DNA: TGTGCCTGGAGGCCGAATTTAAGAGTAGGAAACTATGGCTACACCTTC

D gene: -
V gene: TRBV24-1
J gene: TRBJ2-2
clone size: -
CDR3 protein: CASADVNTGELFF
CDR3 DNA: TGTGCCTCTGCCGATGTCAACACCGGGGAGCTGTTTTTT

D gene: TRBD1
V gene: TRBV30
J gene: TRBJ2-2
clone size: -
CDR3 protein: CAWEIASGQGRFTGELFF
CDR3 DNA: TGTGCCTGGGAAATCGCCTCGGGACAGGGTCGTTTCACCGGGGAGCTGTTTTTT

D gene: TRBD2
V gene: TRBV4-1
J gene: TRBJ2-7
clone size: -
CDR3 protein: CASSQDLRLAGRNYEQYF
CDR3 DNA: TGCGCCAGCAGCCAAGATTTACGACTAGCGGGGAGAAACTACGAGCAGTACTTC

D gene: TRBD2
V gene: TRBV9
J gene: TRBJ2-5
clone size: -
CDR3 protein: CASSGSGNVETQYF
CDR3 DNA: TGTGCCAGCAGCGGTAGCGGGAACGTCGAGACCCAGTACTTC

D gene: -
V gene: TRBV6-1
J gene: TRBJ2-7
clone size: -
CDR3 protein: CASRERDTPSSYEQYF
CDR3 DNA: TGTGCCAGCAGAGAACGGGACACCCCGAGCTCCTACGAGCAGTACTTC

D gene: -
V gene: TRBV7-6
J gene: TRBJ2-7
clone size: -
CDR3 protein: CASSKVRSEQYF
CDR3 DNA: TGTGCCAGCAGCAAGGTCAGGAGCGAGCAGTACTTC

D gene: TRBD1
V gene: TRBV28
J gene: TRBJ2-7
clone size: -
CDR3 protein: CASSRQGALNEQYF
CDR3 DNA: TGTGCCAGCAGTAGGCAGGGGGCGCTGAACGAGCAGTACTTC

D gene: -
V gene: TRBV30
J gene: TRBJ2-7
clone size: -
CDR3 protein: CACSRGVAYEQYF
CDR3 DNA: TGTGCCTGCAGTCGCGGGGTGGCTTACGAGCAGTACTTC

D gene: -
V gene: TRBV14
J gene: TRBJ2-1
clone size: -
CDR3 protein: CASSQDRPRLSHNEQFF
CDR3 DNA: TGTGCCAGCAGCCAAGATCGTCCCAGGCTGTCCCACAATGAGCAGTTCTTC

D gene: TRBD1
V gene: TRBV24-1
J gene: TRBJ2-3
clone size: -
CDR3 protein: CATSDNGQGKVTDTQYF
CDR3 DNA: TGTGCCACCAGTGATAATGGACAGGGCAAGGTGACAGATACGCAGTATTTT